This TCR beta chain was sequenced for a study of post-analysis software for immune sequencing data (dated by TCRdb to between 2015 and 2017). A note on the overall study: The recorded disease courses included relapsing-remitting, secondary progressive and progressive-relapsing multiple sclerosis, and some patients had no subtype annotation. The patient repertoires were compared against more than 10 previously published healthy control repertoires obtained from donors aged 6 to 25 years. A subset of samples was prepared in parallel using single-end sample barcoding, then pooled and co-amplified after Illumina adapter ligation.

Worth noting for this clonotype: The specificity of this receptor is unknown. Just one base apart from a much larger clone, this may be a read error.

To demonstrate the VDJtools post-analysis software, the study profiled TCR beta repertoires from the peripheral blood of around 13 young patients with multiple sclerosis. The multiple sclerosis patients were children and adolescents ranging in age from roughly 6 to 15 years. The paper's findings and limits, for the study overall: The control group was slightly older than the multiple sclerosis patient group. Compared with controls, multiple sclerosis patients had significantly lower normalized Chao1 diversity, a finding suggesting substantial peripheral T-cell clonal expansion. Significantly higher frequencies in patients than in controls were found for five TRBV segments, including TRBV5-6, TRBV5-1 and TRBV20-1. Strong co-clustering of samples prepared in the same batch was shown by direct clustering with F measure, prompting a batch-effect correction.

The germline V gene specifies ENHRY as CDR1 and SYGVKD as CDR2. The CDR3 covers 17 residues, taking in both the cysteine and the phenylalanine. Just CDR3 DNA is preserved here, 51 bases in frame from base 1. V is pruned by 0 bases and J by 1 base, leaving 8 bases of the junction without a gene match. Library construction relied on PCR. Sequencing used an Illumina HiSeq 2500. To reduce PCR and sequencing biases, unique molecular identifiers were incorporated into the TCR beta cDNA libraries. Roughly 500,000 cDNA molecules were obtained per 1 to 10 million input T cells, so each molecule approximated one T cell. The same protocol used for the earlier healthy control dataset was applied to prepare and sequence the patient libraries. Samples belonging to the same batch were prepared together, multiplexed and sequenced on a shared HiSeq lane. From the authors' description of their analysis: Raw barcoded reads were processed with MIGEC, and single-read molecular identifier groups were discarded before consensus assembly and CDR3 extraction. Clonotype tables were post-analysed with VDJtools, and diversity was normalized by down-sampling all datasets to the smallest sample size. To correct batch-related cross-sample contamination, repertoire overlap clustering matched CDR3 amino acid sequences but not nucleotide sequences. TCRdb took the public reads, trimmed them with fastp at Q25, ran MiXCR for clone calling and kept in-frame beta chains. Duplicate CDR3 protein sequences are folded into a single record with the most common DNA and genes. The V and J calls come from TCRdb's annotation, not from the publication. The sample records some 240,000 distinct CDR3 sequences, around 34% of which are singletons. The top ten hold around 5.2% of the sample.

The sequence links TRBV10-3 to TRBJ2-5, and TRBD2 aligns with 7 junction nucleotides. The source of this sequence is a girl between 5 and 17 years old with multiple sclerosis. The sequenced material came from blood. Here the CDR3 is given as CAISESTRASGQETQYF. The DNA sequence reads TGTGCCATCAGTGAGTCGACTCGGGCTAGCGGCCAAGAGACCCAGTACTTC.